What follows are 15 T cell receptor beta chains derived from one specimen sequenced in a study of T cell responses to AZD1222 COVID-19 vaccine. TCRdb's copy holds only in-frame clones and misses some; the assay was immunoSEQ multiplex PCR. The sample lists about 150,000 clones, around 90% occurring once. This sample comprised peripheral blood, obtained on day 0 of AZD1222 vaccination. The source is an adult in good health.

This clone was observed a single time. The CDR3 region is CASRTGRIRDGYTF. The DNA for the CDR3 is TGTGCCAGCAGGACGGGACGGATAAGGGATGGCTACACCTTC. V usage is TRBV2 and J usage is TRBJ1-2, with D maybe TRBD1 (5 bases). CDR1 is SNHLY, CDR2 FYNNEI, per germline. This CDR3 is built from 14 residues. The germline V and J ends were trimmed by 6 bases and 6 bases, with 17 bases remaining between them. Together with reference TRBV2 and TRBJ1-2, the CDR3 gives the full variable domain: EPEVTQTPSHQVTQMGQEVILRCVPISNHLYFYWYRQILGQKVEFLVSFYNNEISEKSEIFDDQFSVERPDGSNFTLKIRSTKLEDSAMYFCASRTGRIRDGYTFGSGTRLTVV.

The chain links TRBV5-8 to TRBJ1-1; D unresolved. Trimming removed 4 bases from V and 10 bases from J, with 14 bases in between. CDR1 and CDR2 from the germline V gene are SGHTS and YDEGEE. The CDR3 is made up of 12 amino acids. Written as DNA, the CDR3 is TGTGCCAGCAGCAAGGACGGCCGAGGAGCTTTCTTT. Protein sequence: CASSKDGRGAFF. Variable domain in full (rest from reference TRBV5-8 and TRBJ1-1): EAGVTQSPTHLIKTRGQQATLRCSPISGHTSVYWYQQALGLGLQFLLWYDEGEERNRGNFPPRFSGRQFPNYSSELNVNALELEDSALYLCASSKDGRGAFFGQGTRLTVV.

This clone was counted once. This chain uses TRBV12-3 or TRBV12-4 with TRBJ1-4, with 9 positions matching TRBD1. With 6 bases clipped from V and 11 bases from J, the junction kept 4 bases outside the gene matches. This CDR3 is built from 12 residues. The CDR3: CASRPTGGKLFF. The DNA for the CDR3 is TGTGCCAGCAGACCTACAGGGGGCAAACTGTTTTTT.

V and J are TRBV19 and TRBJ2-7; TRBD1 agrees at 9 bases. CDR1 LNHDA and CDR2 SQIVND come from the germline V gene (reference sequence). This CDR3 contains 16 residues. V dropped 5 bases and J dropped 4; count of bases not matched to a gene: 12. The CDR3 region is CASSPTQGATGYEQYF. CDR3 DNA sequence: TGTGCCAGTAGTCCCACACAGGGGGCGACGGGTTACGAGCAGTACTTC. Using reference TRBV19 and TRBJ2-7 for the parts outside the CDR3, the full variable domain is DGGITQSPKYLFRKEGQNVTLSCEQNLNHDAMYWYRQDPGQGLRLIYYSQIVNDFQKGDIAEGYSVSREKKESFPLTVTSAQKNPTAFYLCASSPTQGATGYEQYFGPGTRLTVT.

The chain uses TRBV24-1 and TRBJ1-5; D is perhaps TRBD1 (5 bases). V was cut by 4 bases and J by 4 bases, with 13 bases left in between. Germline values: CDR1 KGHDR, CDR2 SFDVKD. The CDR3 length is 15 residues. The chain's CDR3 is CATSDSGTRNQPQHF. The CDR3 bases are TGTGCCACCAGTGACTCCGGGACTAGAAATCAGCCCCAGCATTTT.

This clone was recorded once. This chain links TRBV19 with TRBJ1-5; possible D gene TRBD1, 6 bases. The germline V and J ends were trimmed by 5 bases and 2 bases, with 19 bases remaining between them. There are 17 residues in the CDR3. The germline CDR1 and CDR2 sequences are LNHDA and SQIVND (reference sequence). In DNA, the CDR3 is TGTGCCAGTAGTGGGGGGTCAGGGGCTTGGGGCAATCAGCCCCAGCATTTT. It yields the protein CASSGGSGAWGNQPQHF.

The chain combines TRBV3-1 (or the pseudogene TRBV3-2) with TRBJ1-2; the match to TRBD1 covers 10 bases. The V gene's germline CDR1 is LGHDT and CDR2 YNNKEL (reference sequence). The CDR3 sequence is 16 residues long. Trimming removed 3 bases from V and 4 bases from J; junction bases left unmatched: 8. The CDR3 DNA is TGTGCCAGCAGCCAGCCGGGACAGGGGATTTCCTATGGCTACACCTTC. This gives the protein CASSQPGQGISYGYTF.

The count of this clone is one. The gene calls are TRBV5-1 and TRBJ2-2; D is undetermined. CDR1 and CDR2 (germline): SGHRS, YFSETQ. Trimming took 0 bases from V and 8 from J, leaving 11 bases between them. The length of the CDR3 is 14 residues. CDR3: CASSLAPSGGELFF. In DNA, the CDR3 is TGCGCCAGCAGCTTGGCCCCCTCGGGTGGGGAGCTGTTTTTT.

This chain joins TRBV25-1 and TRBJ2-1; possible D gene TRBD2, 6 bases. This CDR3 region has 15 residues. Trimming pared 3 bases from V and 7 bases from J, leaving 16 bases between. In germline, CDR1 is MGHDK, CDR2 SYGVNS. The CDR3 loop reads CASSDLGSMENEQFF. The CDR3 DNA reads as TGTGCCAGCAGTGACCTCGGGAGTATGGAGAATGAGCAGTTCTTC.

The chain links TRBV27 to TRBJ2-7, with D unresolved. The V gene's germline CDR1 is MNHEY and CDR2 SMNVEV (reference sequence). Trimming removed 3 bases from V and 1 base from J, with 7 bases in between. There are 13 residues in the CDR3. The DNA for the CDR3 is TGTGCCAGCAGTTTTCGTGCGTCCTACGAGCAGTACTTC. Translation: CASSFRASYEQYF.

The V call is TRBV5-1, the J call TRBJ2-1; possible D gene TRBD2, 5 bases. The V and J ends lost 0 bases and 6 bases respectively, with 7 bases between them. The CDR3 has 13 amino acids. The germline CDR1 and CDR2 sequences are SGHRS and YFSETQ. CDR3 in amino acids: CASSLVTSNEQFF. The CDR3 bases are TGCGCCAGCAGCTTGGTTACTAGCAATGAGCAGTTCTTC.

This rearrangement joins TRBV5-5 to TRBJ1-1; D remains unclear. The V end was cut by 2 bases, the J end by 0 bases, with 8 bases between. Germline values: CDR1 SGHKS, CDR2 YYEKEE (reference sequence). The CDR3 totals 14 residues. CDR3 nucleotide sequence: TGTGCCAGCAGCTTAGAACCTATGAACACTGAAGCTTTCTTT. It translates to CASSLEPMNTEAFF.

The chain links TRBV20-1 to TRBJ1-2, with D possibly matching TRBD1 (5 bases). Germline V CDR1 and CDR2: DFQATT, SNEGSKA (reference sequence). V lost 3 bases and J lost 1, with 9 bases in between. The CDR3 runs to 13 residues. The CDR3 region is CSASWQGNYGYTF. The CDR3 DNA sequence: TGCAGTGCTAGTTGGCAGGGTAACTATGGCTACACCTTC.

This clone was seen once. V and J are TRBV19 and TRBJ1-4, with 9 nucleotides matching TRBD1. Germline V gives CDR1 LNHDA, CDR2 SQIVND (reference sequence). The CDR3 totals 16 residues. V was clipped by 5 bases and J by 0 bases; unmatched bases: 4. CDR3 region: CASSGQGRATNEKLFF. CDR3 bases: TGTGCCAGTAGTGGACAGGGGAGGGCAACTAATGAAAAACTGTTTTTT.

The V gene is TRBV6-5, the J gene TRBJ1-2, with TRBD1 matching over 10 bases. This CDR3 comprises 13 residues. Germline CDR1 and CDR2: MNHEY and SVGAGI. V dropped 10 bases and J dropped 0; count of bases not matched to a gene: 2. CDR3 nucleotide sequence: TGTGCCATAGGACAGGGGGCTAACTATGGCTACACCTTC. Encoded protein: CAIGQGANYGYTF.